Following are 28 T cell receptor beta chains from one sample sequenced in a study of response to subunit inactivated influenza vaccine. TCRdb itself ran the RT-PCR reads through MiXCR, one entry per CDR3 protein. The sample has 560,000 or so distinct CDR3 sequences, approximately 7.6% seen once. Specimen: PBMCs from blood, collected around 25 months after vaccination. The source of these receptors is a man aged 45 to 75 who received an inactivated influenza vaccine.

This clonotype has only a few counts. The chain carries TRBV29-1 and TRBJ1-5, with TRBD1 matching 7 bases. CDR3 length: 14 amino acids. V dropped 6 bases and J dropped 0; count of bases not matched to a gene: 5. CDR1 and CDR2 from the germline V gene are SQVTM and ANQGSEA. DNA for the CDR3: TGCAGCGTAGAGACAGGGTATAGCAATCAGCCCCAGCATTTT. This sequence encodes CSVETGYSNQPQHF.

For the CDR3, the DNA is TGTGCCTGGTATGGCGGTCTCTCCTACGAGCAGTACTTC. Translated, it gives CAWYGGLSYEQYF. This chain connects TRBV30 to TRBJ2-7; D call uncertain. V was pared by 5 bases and J by 0 bases, with 11 bases between. Germline V gives CDR1 GTSNPN, CDR2 SVGIG (reference sequence). This CDR3 has 13 amino acids.

At least ten counts were recorded for this clonotype. The V call is TRBV12-3 or TRBV12-4, the J call TRBJ2-5, with a weak D call TRBD1 (6 bases). The CDR3 totals 15 residues. The V and J ends lost 6 bases and 4 bases respectively, with 18 bases between them. CDR3 sequence: CASSTRLQGRETQYF. CDR3 nucleotide sequence: TGTGCCAGCAGCACACGATTACAGGGTCGAGAGACCCAGTACTTC.

This clonotype has a handful of counts. The genes are TRBV2 and TRBJ2-1; D is uncertain. The V and J ends lost 0 bases and 2 bases respectively, with 11 bases between them. The CDR3 covers 16 residues. Germline CDR1 and CDR2: SNHLY and FYNNEI. For the CDR3, the DNA is TGTGCCAGCAGTGAAGCGCTAAGCAGGCCCTACAATGAGCAGTTCTTC. Its protein product is CASSEALSRPYNEQFF.

This clonotype was picked up many times. The chain uses TRBV6-1 and TRBJ2-7; D may be TRBD1 or TRBD2 (5 bases each). The CDR3 is 15 residues long. From germline, CDR1 is MNHNS and CDR2 SASEGT. Trimming removed 6 bases at V and 9 bases at J, with 24 bases between. Here the CDR3 reads CASRSFGAGMGVQYF. CDR3 DNA: TGTGCCAGCAGGAGCTTCGGGGCTGGTATGGGGGTGCAGTACTTC.

The gene calls are TRBV6-5 and TRBJ2-7; a weak D match, TRBD1 (6 bases). CDR3 length: 12 amino acids. CDR1 and CDR2 (germline): MNHEY, SVGAGI. Trimming pared 5 bases from V and 6 bases from J, leaving 11 bases between. CDR3 sequence: CASSSTGTEQYF. CDR3 DNA: TGTGCCAGCAGTAGCACAGGGACCGAGCAGTACTTC.

CDR3: CASSLTMGNQPQHF. CDR3 in DNA: TGTGCCAGCAGCTTGACAATGGGCAATCAGCCCCAGCATTTT. The genes are TRBV6-2 or TRBV6-3 and TRBJ1-5; D ambiguous. CDR1 is MNHEY and CDR2 is SVGEGT in the germline V gene. The CDR3 covers 14 residues. The V and J ends lost 6 bases and 2 bases respectively, with 11 bases between them.

This clonotype has a handful of counts. This chain connects TRBV11-2 to TRBJ2-1; no clear D gene. This CDR3 spans 16 amino acids. CDR1 is SGHAT, CDR2 FQNNGV, per germline. V lost 5 bases and J 0 bases, leaving 14 bases between the germline ends. The CDR3 region has the DNA TGTGCCAGCAGCCCCTGGGGTCCTAGCTCCTACAATGAGCAGTTCTTC. Protein sequence: CASSPWGPSSYNEQFF.

To note about this clonotype: An end of the junction does not agree with germline; a read error may underlie this. This chain uses TRBV4-1 with TRBJ1-3; D gene ambiguous. Germline CDR1 is MGHRA and CDR2 is YSYEKL. This CDR3 region has 17 residues. The chain's CDR3 is CASSQDSDRTSGNTIYF. The CDR3 nucleotides read TGCGCCAGCAGCCAAGATTCGGACCGAACCTCTGGAAACACCATATATTTC.

To note about this clonotype: Since a much larger clone is just one base distant, this may be a read error. CDR3: CSARDWTSYEQYF. CDR3 DNA: TGCAGTGCTAGAGACTGGACCTCCTACGAGCAGTACTTC. The chain links TRBV20-1 to TRBJ2-7; D uncertain. Trimming pared 0 bases from V and 0 bases from J, leaving 6 bases between. Germline V CDR1 and CDR2: DFQATT, SNEGSKA (reference sequence). The CDR3 runs to 13 residues.

This clonotype was seen many times. The V call is TRBV18, the J call TRBJ2-1, with TRBD2 matching 14 bases. Germline values: CDR1 KGHSH, CDR2 LQKENI. This CDR3 contains 16 residues. Unmatched junction bases numbered 3, after V lost 0 bases and J lost 8 bases. In DNA, the CDR3 is TGTGCCAGCTCACCACCGGGACTAGCGGGAGTTGATGAGCAGTTCTTC. As protein: CASSPPGLAGVDEQFF.

There are many counts of this clonotype. This chain uses TRBV20-1 with TRBJ2-7; D uncertain. Germline CDR1 and CDR2: DFQATT and SNEGSKA (reference sequence). With 2 bases removed from V and 2 bases from J, the gap between germline ends came to 7 bases. The CDR3 has 12 residues. This CDR3 is CSARLPPYEQYF. The CDR3 nucleotides read TGCAGTGCTAGACTGCCCCCCTACGAGCAGTACTTC.

The chain recombines TRBV7-2 with TRBJ2-5, with D possibly called TRBD1 or TRBD2 (6 bases each). Germline CDR1 SGHTA, CDR2 FQGNSA. V lost 4 bases and J lost 4, with 22 bases in between. This CDR3 comprises 17 residues. The CDR3 sequence: CASSSGGASWGRETQYF. DNA of the CDR3: TGTGCCAGCAGCTCCGGCGGGGCTAGTTGGGGGCGAGAGACCCAGTACTTC.

The chain is built from TRBV4-1 and TRBJ1-5; the match to TRBD1 covers 8 bases. CDR1 MGHRA and CDR2 YSYEKL come from the germline V gene. The CDR3 is 16 amino acids. V lost 4 bases to trimming and J lost 2 bases; unmatched junction nucleotides: 7. The CDR3 loop reads CASSPFPGQGNQPQHF. The CDR3 region has the DNA TGCGCCAGCAGCCCGTTCCCGGGACAGGGCAATCAGCCCCAGCATTTT.

In this sample, this clonotype turned up a few times. V usage is TRBV5-1 and J usage is TRBJ2-5; 7 bases line up with TRBD2. Germline values: CDR1 SGHRS, CDR2 YFSETQ. The CDR3 has 14 amino acids. The J segment lost 5 bases and the V segment lost 5 bases, leaving 9 bases of the junction unmatched. DNA of the CDR3: TGCGCCAGCAGTCCTGCGGGGGTCGGGGAGACCCAGTACTTC. Protein product: CASSPAGVGETQYF. The full variable domain, in which reference TRBV5-1 and TRBJ2-5 provide the parts outside the CDR3, is KAGVTQTPRYLIKTRGQQVTLSCSPISGHRSVSWYQQTPGQGLQFLFEYFSETQRNKGNFPGRFSGRQFSNSRSEMNVSTLELGDSALYLCASSPAGVGETQYFGPGTRLLVL.

This clonotype appeared many times. The chain recombines TRBV6-1 with TRBJ2-6; D unclear. The CDR3 spans 14 residues. CDR1 and CDR2 (germline): MNHNS, SASEGT. V gave up 6 bases and J gave up 8 bases, with 14 bases separating them. The CDR3 nucleotides are TGTGCCAGCAGGCAGAGGCCCGACCCCAACGTCCTGACTTTC. This codes for CASRQRPDPNVLTF.

In this sample, this clonotype turned up many times. J is TRBJ2-1 and V is TRBV18; 11 nucleotides align to TRBD2. The germline V gene encodes CDR1 KGHSH and CDR2 LQKENI. J gave up 0 bases and V 6 bases, and 7 bases lay outside the gene matches. The CDR3 extends over 17 amino acids. CDR3 in DNA: TGTGCCAGCTCGCGGACTAGCGGGCTCAGCTCCTACAATGAGCAGTTCTTC. Translating gives CASSRTSGLSSYNEQFF. Supplemented by reference TRBV18 and TRBJ2-1, the full variable domain reads NAGVMQNPRHLVRRRGQEARLRCSPMKGHSHVYWYRQLPEEGLKFMVYLQKENIIDESGMPKERFSAEFPKEGPSILRIQQVVRGDSAAYFCASSRTSGLSSYNEQFFGPGTRLTVL.

This clonotype appeared a few times. The V and J genes are TRBV27 and TRBJ2-7; 9 bases are a match to TRBD2. V gave up 4 bases and J gave up 7 bases; unmatched junction bases: 11. From germline, CDR1 is MNHEY and CDR2 SMNVEV (reference sequence). This CDR3 has 15 residues. The CDR3 sequence: CASSYSGGLLGEQYF. In nucleotides, the CDR3 is TGTGCCAGCAGTTATAGCGGGGGCCTTCTAGGGGAGCAGTACTTC.

The chain combines TRBV12-3 or TRBV12-4 with TRBJ2-5; D call uncertain. The CDR3 sequence is 15 residues long. V was shortened by 2 bases and J by 2 bases, with 12 bases between the two germline ends. The CDR3 region is CASSLRVGRQETQYF. The CDR3 DNA reads TGTGCCAGCAGTTTAAGGGTAGGGCGTCAAGAGACCCAGTACTTC.

This clonotype was counted at least ten times. In DNA, the CDR3 is TGTGCCACCTCGGGGGGGGTAAGCGAGCAGTACTTC. Translation: CATSGGVSEQYF. The gene calls are TRBV28 and TRBJ2-7; 8 nucleotides match TRBD2. V trimming: 10 bases; J trimming: 6 bases; junction bases outside the gene matches: 8. The V gene's germline CDR1 is MDHEN and CDR2 SYDVKM. This CDR3 is 12 amino acids long. Supplemented by reference TRBV28 and TRBJ2-7, the full variable domain reads DVKVTQSSRYLVKRTGEKVFLECVQDMDHENMFWYRQDPGLGLRLIYFSYDVKMKEKGDIPEGYSVSREKKERFSLILESASTNQTSMYLCATSGGVSEQYFGPGTRLTVT.

Only a few counts were recorded for this clonotype. The chain has TRBV12-3 or TRBV12-4 and TRBJ1-1; weak D call: TRBD1 (6 bases). The V gene lost 5 bases and the J gene lost 0 bases, with 13 bases spanning the gap. The CDR3 consists of 15 residues. The CDR3 sequence: CASSKTTGMNTEAFF. In nucleotides, the CDR3 is TGTGCCAGCAGTAAAACGACAGGTATGAACACTGAAGCTTTCTTT.

The rearrangement links TRBV27 to TRBJ1-4; 8 positions match TRBD1. The ends lost 2 bases at V and 8 bases at J; junction bases unmatched: 10. The CDR3 loop spans 16 amino acids. Germline CDR1 is MNHEY and CDR2 is SMNVEV (reference sequence). CDR3 sequence: CASSLTRGQVFEKLFF. The CDR3 DNA reads as TGTGCCAGCAGTTTAACCCGGGGACAGGTGTTCGAAAAACTGTTTTTT.

This clonotype was seen at least ten times. This chain connects TRBV20-1 to TRBJ1-2; the D is unclear. Germline loops: CDR1 DFQATT, CDR2 SNEGSKA (reference sequence). Between the trimmed V and J ends, which lost 0 bases and 4 bases, there was a span of 6 bases. The CDR3 consists of 12 residues. This CDR3 is CSARDPRYGYTF. The CDR3 coding sequence is TGCAGTGCTAGAGATCCGCGCTATGGCTACACCTTC.

This clonotype has a handful of counts. V gene TRBV7-2 combines with J gene TRBJ1-1; tentatively, D is TRBD1 (5 bases). CDR1 is SGHTA, CDR2 FQGNSA, per germline. V was pared by 5 bases and J by 5 bases, with 18 bases between. The CDR3 spans 15 residues. Written as DNA, the CDR3 is TGTGCCAGCAGCCCAGAGGTTGGGCGGGGGACTGAAGCTTTCTTT. Residues: CASSPEVGRGTEAFF.

The chain recombines TRBV3-1 with TRBJ2-1, with 8 bases matching TRBD2. The CDR3 is 19 amino acids. The V gene's germline CDR1 is LGHDT and CDR2 YNNKEL (reference sequence). Trimming took 1 base from V and 7 from J; bases not matched to a gene: 18. The DNA for the CDR3 is TGTGCCAGCAGCCAAGTTGGAGGACTAGCCAGAAGGATTCTAAATGAGCAGTTCTTC. This translates into CASSQVGGLARRILNEQFF.

This clonotype was recorded many times. In DNA, the CDR3 is TGTGCCAGCAGCCCCTGGGGACTCCGGATTAATGAAAAACTGTTTTTT. Protein: CASSPWGLRINEKLFF. This chain links TRBV12-3 or TRBV12-4 with TRBJ1-4, with D perhaps TRBD1 (5 bases). This CDR3 spans 16 amino acids. V gave up 6 bases and J gave up 4 bases, with 18 bases separating them.

This clonotype was seen only a few times. The chain recombines TRBV7-2 with TRBJ1-5, with unresolved D. Trimming took 6 bases from V and 3 from J, leaving 12 bases between them. CDR3 length equals 14 residues. The germline V gene has CDR1 SGHTA and CDR2 FQGNSA. DNA of the CDR3: TGTGCCAGCAGTTCAAGGACCCTCAATCAGCCCCAGCATTTT. Translated: CASSSRTLNQPQHF.

The V gene is TRBV7-2, the J gene TRBJ2-4; D gene uncertain. Between the trimmed V and J ends, which lost 0 bases and 1 base, there was a span of 7 bases. The CDR3 covers 15 residues. CDR1 is SGHTA, CDR2 FQGNSA, per germline. CDR3 amino acids: CASSLASPAKNIQYF. The CDR3 DNA follows: TGTGCCAGCAGCTTAGCTTCTCCGGCCAAAAACATTCAGTACTTC. Full variable domain (rest looked up from reference TRBV7-2 and TRBJ2-4): GAGVSQSPSNKVTEKGKDVELRCDPISGHTALYWYRQSLGQGLEFLIYFQGNSAPDKSGLPSDRFSAERTGGSVSTLTIQRTQQEDSAVYLCASSLASPAKNIQYFGAGTRLSVL.